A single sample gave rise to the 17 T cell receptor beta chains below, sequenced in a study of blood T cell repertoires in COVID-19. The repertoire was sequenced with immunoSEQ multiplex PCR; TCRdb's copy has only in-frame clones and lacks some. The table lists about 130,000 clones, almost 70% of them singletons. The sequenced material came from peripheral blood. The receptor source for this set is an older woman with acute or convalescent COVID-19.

CDR3 loop: CASSPGSGANVLTF. The CDR3 bases are TGCGCCAGCAGCCCGGGCTCTGGGGCCAACGTCCTGACTTTC. The chain has TRBV5-1 and TRBJ2-6; D not certain. Per germline, CDR1 SGHRS and CDR2 YFSETQ. V lost 4 bases, J lost 0 bases, and 5 bases lay in between. The CDR3 contains 14 residues.

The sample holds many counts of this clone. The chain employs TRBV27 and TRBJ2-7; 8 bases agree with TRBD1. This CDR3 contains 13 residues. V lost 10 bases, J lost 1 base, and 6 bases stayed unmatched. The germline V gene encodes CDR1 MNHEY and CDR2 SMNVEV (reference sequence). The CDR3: CATADRGSYEQYF. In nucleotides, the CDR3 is TGTGCCACCGCCGACAGGGGTTCCTACGAGCAGTACTTC.

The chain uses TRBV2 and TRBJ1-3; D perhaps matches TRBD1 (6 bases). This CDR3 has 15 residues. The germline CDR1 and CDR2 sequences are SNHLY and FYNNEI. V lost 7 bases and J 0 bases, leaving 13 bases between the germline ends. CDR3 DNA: TGTGCCAGCAACGGGGGGCTCAGCTCTGGAAACACCATATATTTT. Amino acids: CASNGGLSSGNTIYF.

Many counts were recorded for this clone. This CDR3 reads CASSIEGRPLDEQYF. The CDR3, as DNA: TGTGCCAGTAGTATAGAGGGCAGGCCTTTGGACGAGCAGTACTTC. The chain links TRBV19 to TRBJ2-7; D unclear. Germline V lookup: CDR1 LNHDA, CDR2 SQIVND (reference sequence). V lost 0 bases and J 5 bases, leaving 14 bases between the germline ends. The CDR3 is 15 residues long.

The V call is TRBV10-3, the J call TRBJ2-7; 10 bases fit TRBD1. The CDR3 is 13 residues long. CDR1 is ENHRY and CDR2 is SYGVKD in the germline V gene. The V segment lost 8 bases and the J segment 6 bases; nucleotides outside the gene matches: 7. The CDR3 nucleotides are TGTGCCATCTGGGACAGGGGTATTAGCGAGCAGTACTTC. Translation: CAIWDRGISEQYF.

The CDR3 loop reads CASSLDNSGNTIYF. The CDR3, as DNA: TGTGCCAGCAGCTTAGACAACTCTGGAAACACCATATATTTT. This chain joins TRBV7-9 and TRBJ1-3; no clear D gene. Trimming pared 1 base from V and 0 bases from J, leaving 4 bases between. CDR3 length equals 14 residues. Germline CDR1 SEHNR, CDR2 FQNEAQ (reference sequence).

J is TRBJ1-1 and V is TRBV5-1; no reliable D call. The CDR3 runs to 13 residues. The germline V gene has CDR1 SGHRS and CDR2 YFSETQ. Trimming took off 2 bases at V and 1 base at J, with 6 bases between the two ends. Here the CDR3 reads CASSFNRNTEAFF. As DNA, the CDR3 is TGCGCCAGCAGCTTTAACAGGAACACTGAAGCTTTCTTT.

CDR3 sequence (DNA): TGCGCCAGCAGAACCACCCACCGGGACAGGGGGAACGAGCAGTACTTC. Translation: CASRTTHRDRGNEQYF. The chain combines TRBV5-1 with TRBJ2-7, with 11 bases that match TRBD1. Germline V gene lookup returns CDR1 SGHRS and CDR2 YFSETQ. There are 16 residues in the CDR3. Germline trimming cut 5 bases from V and 5 bases from J; bases unmatched to any gene: 12.

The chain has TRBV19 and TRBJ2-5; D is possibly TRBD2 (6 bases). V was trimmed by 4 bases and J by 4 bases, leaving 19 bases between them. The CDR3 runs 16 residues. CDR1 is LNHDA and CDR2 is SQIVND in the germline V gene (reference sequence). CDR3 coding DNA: TGTGCCAGTAGTAAACAACCGGGACTCGCGACAGAGACCCAGTACTTC. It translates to CASSKQPGLATETQYF.

The CDR3 spells CASSPGDRGTYEQYF. In DNA form, the CDR3 reads TGTGCCAGCTCACCAGGCGACAGGGGGACCTACGAGCAGTACTTC. This chain uses TRBV18 with TRBJ2-7, with 9 positions matching TRBD1. CDR3 size: 15 residues. J gave up 2 bases and V 2 bases, and 4 bases lay outside the gene matches. Germline V gene data show CDR1 as KGHSH and CDR2 as LQKENI.

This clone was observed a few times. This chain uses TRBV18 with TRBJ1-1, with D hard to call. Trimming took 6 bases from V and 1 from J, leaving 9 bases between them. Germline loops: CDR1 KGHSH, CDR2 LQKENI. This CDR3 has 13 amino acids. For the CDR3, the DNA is TGTGCCAGCTCCCCGTCGGGGAACACTGAAGCTTTCTTT. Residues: CASSPSGNTEAFF. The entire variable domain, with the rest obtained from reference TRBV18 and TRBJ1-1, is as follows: NAGVMQNPRHLVRRRGQEARLRCSPMKGHSHVYWYRQLPEEGLKFMVYLQKENIIDESGMPKERFSAEFPKEGPSILRIQQVVRGDSAAYFCASSPSGNTEAFFGQGTRLTVV.

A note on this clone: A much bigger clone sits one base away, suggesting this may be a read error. The CDR3 here is CASKPRTGDNGKLFF. DNA of the CDR3: TGTGCCAGTAAGCCAAGGACAGGGGATAACGGGAAGCTGTTTTTT. The chain has TRBV19 and TRBJ2-2; the match to TRBD1 covers 9 bases. The CDR3 runs to 15 residues. CDR1 and CDR2 from the germline V gene are LNHDA and SQIVND (reference sequence).

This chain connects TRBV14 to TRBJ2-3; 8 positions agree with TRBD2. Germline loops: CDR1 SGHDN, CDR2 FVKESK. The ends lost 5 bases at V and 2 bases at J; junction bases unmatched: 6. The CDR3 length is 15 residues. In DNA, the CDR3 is TGTGCCAGCAGCAGCGGGAGCAGCTACACAGATACGCAGTATTTT. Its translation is CASSSGSSYTDTQYF.

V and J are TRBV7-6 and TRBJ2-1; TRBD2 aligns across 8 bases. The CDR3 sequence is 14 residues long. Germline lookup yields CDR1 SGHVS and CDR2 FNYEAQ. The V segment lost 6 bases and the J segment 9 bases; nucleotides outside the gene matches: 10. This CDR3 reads CASRETSVGGEQFF. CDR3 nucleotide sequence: TGTGCCAGCAGAGAGACTAGCGTCGGAGGTGAGCAGTTCTTC. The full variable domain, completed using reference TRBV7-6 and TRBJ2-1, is GAGVSQSPRYKVTKRGQDVALRCDPISGHVSLYWYRQALGQGPEFLTYFNYEAQQDKSGLPNDRFSAERPEGSISTLTIQRTEQRDSAMYRCASRETSVGGEQFFGPGTRLTVL.

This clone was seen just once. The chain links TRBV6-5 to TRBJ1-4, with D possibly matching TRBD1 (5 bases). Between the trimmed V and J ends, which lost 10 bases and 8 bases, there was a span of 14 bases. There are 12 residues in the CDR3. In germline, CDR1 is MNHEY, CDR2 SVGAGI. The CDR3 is CATGVSDEKLFF. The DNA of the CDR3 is TGTGCCACGGGGGTTTCGGACGAAAAACTGTTTTTT.

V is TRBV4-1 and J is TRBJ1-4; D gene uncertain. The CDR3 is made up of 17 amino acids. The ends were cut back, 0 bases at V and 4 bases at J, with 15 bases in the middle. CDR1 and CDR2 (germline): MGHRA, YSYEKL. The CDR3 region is CASSQDGDYSHNEKLFF. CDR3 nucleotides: TGCGCCAGCAGCCAAGACGGGGATTATTCCCATAATGAAAAACTGTTTTTT.

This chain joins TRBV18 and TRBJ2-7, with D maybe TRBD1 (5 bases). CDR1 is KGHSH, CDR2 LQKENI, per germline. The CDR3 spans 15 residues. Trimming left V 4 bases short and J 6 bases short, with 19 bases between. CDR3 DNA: TGTGCCAGCTCACTAGACTTGCAGGGAATGGGCGAGCAGTACTTC. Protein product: CASSLDLQGMGEQYF.